This T cell receptor beta chain was profiled in a study of blood T cell repertoires in COVID-19. Assay used: immunoSEQ multiplex PCR; TCRdb lists only in-frame clones, some missing. This table holds 70,000 or so clones, 80% to 90% found once. This clone was observed a few times. CDR1 is SGHDT, CDR2 YYEEEE, per germline. The ends lost 1 base at V and 0 bases at J; junction bases unmatched: 5. The CDR3 is 17 residues long. This clonotype was sampled from a woman older than 75 with active COVID-19. Sequencing used peripheral blood. The J gene is TRBJ2-2, the V gene TRBV5-6; 8 bases are a match to TRBD2. The CDR3: CASSLRYSGTNTGELFF. Written as DNA, the CDR3 is TGTGCCAGCAGCTTGAGGTATAGCGGGACGAACACCGGGGAGCTGTTTTTT.